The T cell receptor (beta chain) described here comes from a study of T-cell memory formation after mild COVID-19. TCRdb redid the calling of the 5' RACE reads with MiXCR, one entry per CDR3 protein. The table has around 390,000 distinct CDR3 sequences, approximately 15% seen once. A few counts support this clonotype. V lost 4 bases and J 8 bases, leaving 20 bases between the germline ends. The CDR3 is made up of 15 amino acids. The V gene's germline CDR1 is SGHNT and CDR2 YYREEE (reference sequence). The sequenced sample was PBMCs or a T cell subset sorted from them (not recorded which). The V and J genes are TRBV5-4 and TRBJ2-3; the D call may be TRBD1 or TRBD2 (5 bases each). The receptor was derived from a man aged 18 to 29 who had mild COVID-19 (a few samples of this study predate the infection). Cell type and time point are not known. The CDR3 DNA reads TGTGCCAGCAGCCATAACGGTCAGCCGGGGCGTACGCAGTATTTT. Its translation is CASSHNGQPGRTQYF.